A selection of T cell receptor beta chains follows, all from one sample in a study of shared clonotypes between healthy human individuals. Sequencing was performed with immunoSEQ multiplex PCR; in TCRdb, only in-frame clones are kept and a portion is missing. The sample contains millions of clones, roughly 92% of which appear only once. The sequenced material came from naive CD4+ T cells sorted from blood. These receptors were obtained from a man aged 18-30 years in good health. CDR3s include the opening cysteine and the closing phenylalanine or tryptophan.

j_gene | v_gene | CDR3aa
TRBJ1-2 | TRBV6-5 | CASSAPGAYGYTF
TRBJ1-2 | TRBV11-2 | CASSPPEAVHGYTF
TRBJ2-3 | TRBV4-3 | CASSQDWASGSTDTQYF
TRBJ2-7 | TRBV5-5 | CASSRTVPDYEQYF
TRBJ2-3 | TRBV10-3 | CAISWEGSSTDTQYF
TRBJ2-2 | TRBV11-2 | CASSPRQAGELFF
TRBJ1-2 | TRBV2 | CASSEMESGGYTF
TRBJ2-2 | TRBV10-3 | CAIRTTDANTGELFF
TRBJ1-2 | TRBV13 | CASSFSGQGNYGYTF
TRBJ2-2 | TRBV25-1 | CASSVAGVGTGELFF
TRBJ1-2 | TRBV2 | CASSESGSFYGYTF
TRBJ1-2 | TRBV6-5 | CASKGRGNYGYTF
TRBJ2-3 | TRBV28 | CASSSPGQGKTDTQYF
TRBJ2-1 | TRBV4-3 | CASSQDLAGGLDEQFF
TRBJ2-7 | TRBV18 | CASSPPGLAGADEQYF
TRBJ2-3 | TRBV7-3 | CASSLNGQGYTQYF
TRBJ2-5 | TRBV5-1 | CASSVWGAGETQYF
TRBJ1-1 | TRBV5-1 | CASRKGQGALNTEAFF
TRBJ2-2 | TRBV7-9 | CASTFSNAGELFF
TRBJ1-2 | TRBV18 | CASSLSDGSNYGYTF
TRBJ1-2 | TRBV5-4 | CASSFQDRDDGYTF
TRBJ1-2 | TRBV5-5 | CASSLGGDSSYTF
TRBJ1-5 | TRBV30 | CAWSPTGVGPQHF
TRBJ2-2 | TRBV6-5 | CASSYRPNTGELFF
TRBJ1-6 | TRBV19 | CASSIPGRAGSYNSPLHF